This is a list of T cell receptor beta chains from one sample in a study of T cells after yellow fever vaccination. TCRdb analysed the 5' RACE reads with MiXCR anew, one entry per CDR3 protein. The sample contains some 340,000 distinct CDR3 sequences, about 10% of which appear only once. Sample: CD4+ T cells sorted from PBMCs, taken 45 days after the yellow fever booster vaccination. Source of these receptors: a man aged 18 to 30 who received the YFV17D yellow fever vaccine. Both conserved end residues are part of each CDR3. D genes are given only for firm matches. Clone sizes are given selectively: once, few, many, or a class where the clone is expanded.

-	TRBJ1-5	few	TRBV4-1	CASSHPNSNQPQHF	TGCGCCAGCAGCCACCCGAATAGCAATCAGCCCCAGCATTTT
-	TRBJ1-1	-	TRBV6-5	CASSPQYYTEAFF	TGTGCCAGCAGTCCACAGTACTACACTGAAGCTTTCTTT
-	TRBJ2-3	many	TRBV4-2	CASSRTPTDTQYF	TGTGCCAGCAGCCGCACTCCCACAGATACGCAGTATTTT
-	TRBJ2-3	few	TRBV23-1	CASSHGFESTDTQYF	TGCGCCAGCAGTCATGGCTTCGAGAGCACAGATACGCAGTATTTT
-	TRBJ2-5	-	TRBV7-9	CASSWGDRRQETQYF	TGTGCCAGCAGCTGGGGGGACCGAAGACAAGAGACCCAGTACTTC
-	TRBJ2-7	-	TRBV19	CASSITAGYEQYF	TGTGCCAGTAGTATAACAGCCGGTTACGAGCAGTACTTC
-	TRBJ1-3	few	TRBV21-1	CASNGGKALGSLLLPGNTIYF	TGTGCCAGCAATGGGGGAAAGGCATTAGGGAGTCTTCTCCTACCTGGAAACACCATATATTTT
TRBD2	TRBJ2-2	-	TRBV9	CASSVRSGGNTGELFF	TGTGCCAGCAGCGTAAGGAGCGGGGGGAACACCGGGGAGCTGTTTTTT
TRBD1	TRBJ2-1	many	TRBV7-8	CASSYRQGQGYNEQFF	TGTGCCAGCAGCTACAGACAGGGTCAGGGGTACAATGAGCAGTTCTTC
-	TRBJ1-2	-	TRBV4-1	CASSYTGNYGYTF	TGCGCCAGCAGCTATACAGGGAACTATGGCTACACCTTC
-	TRBJ2-1	-	TRBV29-1	CSVDKDTYNEQFF	TGCAGCGTTGATAAGGACACTTACAATGAGCAGTTCTTC
-	TRBJ1-1	-	TRBV5-6	CASSLGLGETGTEAFF	TGTGCCAGCAGCTTGGGTCTGGGGGAAACGGGGACCGAAGCTTTCTTT
-	TRBJ2-7	few	TRBV12-3/TRBV12-4	CASSWGPALSYEQYF	TGTGCCAGCAGTTGGGGCCCGGCACTCTCCTACGAGCAGTACTTC
-	TRBJ1-5	few	TRBV7-9	CASSLVGLGAMRNQPQHF	TGTGCCAGCAGCTTAGTTGGTTTAGGGGCTATGCGCAATCAGCCCCAGCATTTT
TRBD1	TRBJ2-7	-	TRBV6-5	CASSQGTGRAYEQYF	TGTGCCAGCAGTCAAGGGACAGGGCGCGCCTACGAGCAGTACTTC
-	TRBJ1-1	-	TRBV20-1	CSAARTEAFF	TGCAGTGCCGCGAGGACTGAAGCTTTCTTT
TRBD1	TRBJ1-4	-	TRBV5-1	CASSWGGTGDEKLFF	TGCGCCAGCAGCTGGGGGGGGACAGGGGACGAAAAACTGTTTTTT
TRBD2	TRBJ2-5	few	TRBV24-1	CATSVGTSSGQETQYF	TGTGCCACCAGTGTGGGGACTAGCTCTGGGCAAGAGACCCAGTACTTC
-	TRBJ2-3	few	TRBV15	CATSTDLRSTQYF	TGTGCCACCAGCACCGATTTACGGAGTACGCAGTATTTT
-	TRBJ2-1	-	TRBV5-4	CASSLASLSEQFF	TGTGCCAGCAGCTTGGCTAGCCTCAGTGAGCAGTTCTTC
-	TRBJ2-7	-	TRBV29-1	CSVGINTPYEQYF	TGCAGCGTTGGGATCAATACCCCCTACGAGCAGTACTTC
-	TRBJ1-6	few	TRBV11-2	CASSLPSSGLHF	TGTGCCAGCAGCTTACCGTCGTCAGGCCTCCACTTT
-	TRBJ2-2	few	TRBV7-2	CASTLEANTGELFF	TGTGCCAGCACCCTAGAGGCGAACACCGGGGAGCTGTTTTTT
-	TRBJ2-3	-	TRBV12-3/TRBV12-4	CASAPGASTDTQYF	TGTGCCAGCGCCCCGGGGGCGTCGACAGATACGCAGTATTTT
-	TRBJ2-3	many	TRBV18	CASSPPRGGPDTQYF	TGTGCCAGCTCACCACCGAGGGGAGGCCCAGATACGCAGTATTTT
TRBD1	TRBJ2-6	few	TRBV29-1	CSTGGGGANVLTF	TGCAGCACAGGGGGAGGTGGGGCCAACGTCCTGACTTTC
-	TRBJ1-5	-	TRBV7-9	CASSPDSFQPQHF	TGTGCCAGCAGTCCGGACAGTTTTCAGCCCCAGCATTTT
TRBD1	TRBJ1-5	-	TRBV27	CASSLFGQGGIGQPQHF	TGTGCCAGCAGTTTATTCGGGCAGGGGGGGATTGGTCAGCCCCAGCATTTT
-	TRBJ2-7	many	TRBV4-3	CASSQDWGRNQYF	TGCGCCAGCAGCCAAGATTGGGGAAGGAATCAGTACTTC
-	TRBJ2-5	-	TRBV28	CATEGREETQYF	TGTGCCACAGAGGGCAGGGAGGAGACCCAGTACTTC
-	TRBJ2-3	-	TRBV18	CASSPKDTQYF	TGTGCCAGCTCACCAAAAGATACGCAGTATTTT
-	TRBJ1-1	-	TRBV7-2	CASSLLVQTEAFF	TGTGCCAGCAGCTTACTCGTTCAGACTGAAGCTTTCTTT
TRBD2	TRBJ2-5	-	TRBV9	CASSDGRELWTQYF	TGTGCCAGCAGTGACGGGAGGGAGTTATGGACCCAGTACTTC
TRBD1	TRBJ1-1	-	TRBV3-1	CASSQVGTVNTEAFF	TGTGCCAGCAGCCAAGTTGGGACAGTGAACACTGAAGCTTTCTTT